These 10 T cell receptor beta chains came from one sample sequenced in a study of response to subunit inactivated influenza vaccine. TCRdb used MiXCR to reprocess the RT-PCR reads, holding one entry per CDR3 protein. The sample carries 530,000 or so distinct CDR3 sequences, 14% recorded once. The source material was PBMCs from blood, sampled 11 to 12 days after vaccination. The receptors were gathered from a man in his fifties who received an inactivated influenza vaccine.

At least ten counts were recorded for this clonotype. The chain joins TRBV12-3 or TRBV12-4 to TRBJ2-1; maybe TRBD1 (5 bases). Trimming stripped 8 bases from V and 7 bases from J, with 12 bases between. This CDR3 has 12 residues. The DNA for the CDR3 is TGTGCCAGCGCCAGGGTGGAGAATGAGCAGTTCTTC. This sequence encodes CASARVENEQFF.

This clonotype was detected only a few times. The chain joins TRBV12-3 or TRBV12-4 to TRBJ1-2, with 9 bases lining up with TRBD1. Trimming removed 3 bases from V and 4 bases from J; junction bases left unmatched: 3. This CDR3 spans 14 amino acids. The CDR3 region has the DNA TGTGCCAGCAGTTTCCTGGACAGGGGCTATGGCTACACCTTC. Protein: CASSFLDRGYGYTF.

This clonotype was seen more than once but under ten times. The CDR3 loop is CASKLQERPSYEQYF. The CDR3 DNA is TGCGCCAGCAAATTGCAAGAGAGGCCGTCCTACGAGCAGTACTTC. This sequence joins TRBV5-1 and TRBJ2-7; unclear D gene. The ends were cut back, 6 bases at V and 1 base at J, with 17 bases in the middle. Per germline, CDR1 SGHRS and CDR2 YFSETQ. The CDR3 totals 15 residues.

CDR3 loop: CATSATFGGLDEQFF. The DNA of the CDR3 is TGTGCCACCAGTGCCACCTTTGGGGGGCTCGATGAGCAGTTCTTC. The rearrangement joins TRBV24-1 to TRBJ2-1; perhaps D is TRBD1 or TRBD2 (6 bases each). The CDR3 spans 15 residues. Germline loops: CDR1 KGHDR, CDR2 SFDVKD. Trimming took 5 bases from V and 8 from J, leaving 18 bases between them.

This clonotype was detected many times. This chain joins TRBV5-1 and TRBJ2-3, with D tentatively TRBD2 (5 bases). V lost 3 bases to trimming and J lost 4 bases, with 15 bases between them. The germline V gene has CDR1 SGHRS and CDR2 YFSETQ. The CDR3 loop spans 15 amino acids. CDR3 DNA sequence: TGCGCCAGCAGCTCCGGGAACTCAAGGTCAGATACGCAGTATTTT. It encodes CASSSGNSRSDTQYF.

This clonotype was seen many times. The chain uses TRBV29-1 and TRBJ2-7, with D perhaps matching TRBD2 (6 bases). The CDR3 spans 13 residues. CDR1 is SQVTM, CDR2 ANQGSEA, per germline. The V end was cut by 7 bases, the J end by 6 bases, with 19 bases between. The CDR3 is CSARDGAGLEQYF. CDR3 DNA: TGCAGCGCGCGGGACGGTGCTGGTCTCGAGCAGTACTTC.

The V call is TRBV6-2 or TRBV6-3, the J call TRBJ1-2; 8 positions match TRBD1. The V segment lost 2 bases and the J segment 8 bases; nucleotides outside the gene matches: 13. The CDR3 is 16 amino acids. CDR1 is MNHEY and CDR2 is SVGEGT in the germline V gene. DNA of the CDR3: TGTGCCAGCAGTTACCCGACAGGGGTCCGCCAGCCAGGCTACACCTTC. Translated, it gives CASSYPTGVRQPGYTF.

This clonotype was detected many times. The chain uses TRBV12-3 or TRBV12-4 and TRBJ1-6; 10 bases agree with TRBD1. The junction had 4 bases not matched to a gene; V was cut back by 6 bases and J by 8 bases. This CDR3 is built from 14 residues. The CDR3 DNA reads TGTGCCAGCAGCCGGGGACAGGGGTATTCACCCCTCCACTTT. The encoded protein is CASSRGQGYSPLHF.

The CDR3, as DNA: TGTGCAACGGGACAGGGGACCTACGAGCAGTACTTC. This gives the protein CATGQGTYEQYF. The chain couples TRBV12-3 or TRBV12-4 to TRBJ2-7; 10 bases line up with TRBD1. The CDR3 runs 12 residues.

This clonotype was recorded a few times. The chain uses TRBV4-3 and TRBJ1-2; 12 nucleotides line up with TRBD1. CDR1 is LGHNA, CDR2 YSLEER, per germline. V shed 3 bases, J shed 5 bases, and the junction held 4 bases outside the gene matches. The CDR3 has 15 residues. The CDR3 is CASSQGTGGTYGYTF. The DNA of the CDR3 is TGCGCCAGCAGCCAGGGGACAGGGGGCACTTATGGCTACACCTTC.